This passage covers 16 T cell receptor beta chains from one sample sequenced in a study of shared clonotypes between healthy human individuals. The method was immunoSEQ multiplex PCR; TCRdb's version includes in-frame clones alone and lacks a portion of them. This table holds 2 million to 2.5 million clones, roughly 95% found once. The source material was naive CD4+ T cells sorted from blood. Sample subset: CD45RA+ positively selected. The receptors derive from a man between 18 and 35 years old in good health.

This chain uses TRBV5-1 with TRBJ2-7; possible D gene TRBD2, 5 bases. The CDR3 is 16 amino acids. Germline assignment: CDR1 SGHRS and CDR2 YFSETQ. V was cut by 4 bases and J by 2 bases, with 19 bases left in between. The CDR3 DNA reads as TGCGCCAGCAGCCCGGATCCGGGGATGGGGACCTACGAGCAGTACTTC. Protein product: CASSPDPGMGTYEQYF.

V is TRBV11-2 and J is TRBJ1-1, with D tentatively TRBD1 (6 bases). This CDR3 is built from 13 residues. Trimming left V 4 bases short and J 8 bases short, with 14 bases between. CDR1 is SGHAT and CDR2 is FQNNGV in the germline V gene. CDR3 DNA sequence: TGTGCCAGCAGCTCCAGGGGCGACAGAGAAGCTTTCTTT. It translates to CASSSRGDREAFF. Variable domain in full (rest from reference TRBV11-2 and TRBJ1-1): EAGVAQSPRYKIIEKRQSVAFWCNPISGHATLYWYQQILGQGPKLLIQFQNNGVVDDSQLPKDRFSAERLKGVDSTLKIQPAKLEDSAVYLCASSSRGDREAFFGQGTRLTVV.

J is TRBJ2-3 and V is TRBV4-2; D perhaps matches TRBD1 (5 bases). The CDR3 sequence is 14 residues long. V dropped 0 bases and J dropped 6 bases, with 10 bases sitting between them. Germline V gives CDR1 LGHNA, CDR2 YNFKEQ. The CDR3 loop is CASSQEAGLDTQYF. The CDR3 DNA is TGTGCCAGCAGCCAAGAGGCAGGGCTGGATACGCAGTATTTT.

The chain uses TRBV19 and TRBJ2-5; 8 bases are shared with TRBD2. CDR1 is LNHDA, CDR2 SQIVND, per germline (reference sequence). V trimming: 6 bases; J trimming: 9 bases; junction bases outside the gene matches: 18. This CDR3 comprises 16 residues. In nucleotides, the CDR3 is TGTGCCAGTAGCTTGGACAACGGGGGGGCCTCGGGGGCCCAGTACTTC. Translation: CASSLDNGGASGAQYF.

The J gene is TRBJ1-2, the V gene TRBV6-1; 8 nucleotides match TRBD1. After removal of 7 bases from V and 3 bases from J, the junction contained 4 bases not matched to a gene. CDR1 MNHNS and CDR2 SASEGT come from the germline V gene. CDR3 length: 13 residues. CDR3 bases: TGTGCCAGCAAACGACAGGGGCACTATGGCTACACCTTC. This codes for CASKRQGHYGYTF.

The V and J genes are TRBV19 and TRBJ1-6; tentatively, D is TRBD1 (6 bases). CDR3 length equals 13 residues. CDR1 LNHDA and CDR2 SQIVND come from the germline V gene (reference sequence). The V end was cut by 5 bases, the J end by 8 bases, with 10 bases between. The CDR3 here is CASSGGTYSPLHF. CDR3 DNA: TGTGCCAGTAGTGGGGGGACATATTCACCCCTCCACTTT.

This chain uses TRBV10-3 with TRBJ1-1; 7 bases are shared with TRBD1. V lost 3 bases to trimming and J lost 4 bases; unmatched junction nucleotides: 8. Germline V gene data show CDR1 as ENHRY and CDR2 as SYGVKD. This CDR3 has 15 residues. CDR3 loop: CAISDNRGSATEAFF. Written as DNA, the CDR3 is TGTGCCATCAGTGACAACAGGGGATCGGCCACTGAAGCTTTCTTT.

This chain connects TRBV5-1 to TRBJ2-7; D possibly corresponds to TRBD1 (7 bases). The CDR3 runs to 16 residues. Germline V gene data show CDR1 as SGHRS and CDR2 as YFSETQ. V dropped 4 bases and J dropped 6 bases, with 23 bases sitting between them. CDR3 in amino acids: CASSHPGRTGFSEQYF. CDR3 nucleotide sequence: TGCGCCAGCAGCCACCCAGGGAGGACAGGTTTTAGCGAGCAGTACTTC.

The chain uses TRBV10-3 and TRBJ2-2, with D possibly being TRBD2 (6 bases). Trimming cost V 5 bases and J 4 bases, with 14 bases left between them. Per germline, CDR1 ENHRY and CDR2 SYGVKD. There are 15 residues in the CDR3. The CDR3 sequence: CAISQGGAGTGELFF. The DNA of the CDR3 is TGTGCCATCAGTCAAGGCGGGGCAGGCACCGGGGAGCTGTTTTTT.

This clone was detected only a few times. In DNA, the CDR3 is TGTGCCAGTCTTCGGGGATGGCCCCTCCACTTT. As protein: CASLRGWPLHF. This chain links TRBV2 with TRBJ1-6; D ambiguous. CDR3 length equals 11 residues. Trimming removed 9 bases from V and 13 bases from J, with 13 bases in between. CDR1 is SNHLY, CDR2 FYNNEI, per germline.

The CDR3 coding sequence is TGCGCCAGCGCCCCTTTTGGGGGCGGCTATGGCTACACCTTC. Translated, it gives CASAPFGGGYGYTF. The rearrangement links TRBV5-1 to TRBJ1-2; tentatively, D is TRBD1 (6 bases). The CDR3 sequence is 14 residues long. The germline gives CDR1 SGHRS, CDR2 YFSETQ. Trimming stripped 7 bases from V and 4 bases from J, with 17 bases between.

The chain uses TRBV5-6 and TRBJ1-6; TRBD1 matches 9 bases. This CDR3 contains 19 residues. J was trimmed by 3 bases and V by 4 bases; bases with no gene match: 14. CDR1 SGHDT and CDR2 YYEEEE come from the germline V gene. CDR3 amino acids: CASSPNPRDRVSYNSPLHF. The CDR3 DNA reads as TGTGCCAGCAGCCCCAACCCCCGGGACAGGGTGAGCTATAATTCACCCCTCCACTTT.

The V and J genes are TRBV5-1 and TRBJ2-7, with 13 bases that match TRBD2. Near its end, the DNA agrees better with TRBJ2-5, so the J call may be wrong. This CDR3 has 14 residues. Germline lookup yields CDR1 SGHRS and CDR2 YFSETQ. CDR3: CASSLGLAGGTQYF. In DNA, the CDR3 is TGCGCCAGCAGCTTGGGACTAGCGGGAGGGACCCAGTACTTC.

CDR3 in amino acids: CASSQEWGQPQETQYF. The DNA for the CDR3 is TGCGCCAGCAGCCAAGAATGGGGTCAGCCACAAGAGACCCAGTACTTC. The chain recombines TRBV4-1 with TRBJ2-5; D is unresolved. V was pared by 0 bases and J by 2 bases, with 13 bases between. This CDR3 spans 16 amino acids. Germline CDR1 and CDR2: MGHRA and YSYEKL.

The rearrangement links TRBV7-2 to TRBJ2-7, with 10 bases that match TRBD1. The CDR3 has 14 amino acids. The J segment lost 4 bases and the V segment lost 5 bases, leaving 5 bases of the junction unmatched. Germline-derived CDR1 and CDR2 are SGHTA and FQGNSA. The CDR3 reads CASSTTGGTYEQYF. The CDR3 nucleotides are TGTGCCAGCAGCACGACAGGGGGCACGTACGAGCAGTACTTC.

The chain uses TRBV6-1 and TRBJ2-7; D gene uncertain. The CDR3 sequence is 13 residues long. From germline, CDR1 is MNHNS and CDR2 SASEGT. V was pared by 8 bases and J by 3 bases, with 14 bases between. The CDR3 reads CASSSAAYYEQYF. The CDR3 DNA is TGTGCCAGCTCCTCCGCAGCGTACTACGAGCAGTACTTC.